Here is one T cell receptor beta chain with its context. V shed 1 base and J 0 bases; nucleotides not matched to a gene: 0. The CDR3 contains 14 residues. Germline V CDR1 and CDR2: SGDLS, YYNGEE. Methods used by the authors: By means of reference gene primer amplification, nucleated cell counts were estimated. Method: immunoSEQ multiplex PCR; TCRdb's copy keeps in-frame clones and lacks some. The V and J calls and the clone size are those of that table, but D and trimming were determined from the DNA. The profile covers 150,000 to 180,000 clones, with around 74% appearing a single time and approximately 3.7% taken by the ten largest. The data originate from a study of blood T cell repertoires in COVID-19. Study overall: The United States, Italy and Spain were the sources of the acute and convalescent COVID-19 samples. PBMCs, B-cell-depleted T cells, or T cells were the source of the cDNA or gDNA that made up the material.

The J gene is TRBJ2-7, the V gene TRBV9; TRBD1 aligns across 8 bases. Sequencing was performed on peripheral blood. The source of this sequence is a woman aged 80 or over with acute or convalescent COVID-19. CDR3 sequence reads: CASSVQGASYEQYF. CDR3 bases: TGTGCCAGCAGCGTACAGGGGGCCTCCTACGAGCAGTACTTC.